This T cell receptor (beta chain) comes out of a study of Ad26.COV2.S vaccination and SARS-CoV-2 variants. Indicated treatment: roughly 20 received Ad26.COV2.S at low or high dose, single or two shots; roughly five received placebo; per-sample allocation not given. Vaccine and placebo recipients were sampled on day 63 after the first injection. Germline V lookup: CDR1 KGHDR, CDR2 SFDVKD. Trimming stripped 7 bases from V and 4 bases from J, with 15 bases between. The CDR3 sequence is 15 residues long. Method: immunoSEQ multiplex PCR; TCRdb's copy keeps in-frame clones and lacks some. The sample contains around 300,000 clones, 86% of which appear only once.

The chain combines TRBV24-1 with TRBJ2-2, with D tentatively TRBD2 (5 bases). The sequence was obtained from a person aged 18 to 59 who received the Ad26.COV2.S COVID-19 vaccine or a placebo. Sequencing used peripheral blood, obtained in a trial of Ad26.COV2.S vaccine versus placebo. The CDR3 DNA reads as TGTGCCACCAGCGAGGGTGCTCTCTTCACCGGGGAGCTGTTTTTT. Translating it yields CATSEGALFTGELFF.